This T cell receptor beta chain was obtained from a study of blood T cell repertoires in COVID-19. The CDR3 loop spans 17 amino acids. V was shortened by 0 bases and J by 0 bases, with 12 bases between the two germline ends. CDR1 and CDR2 (germline): LNHNV, YYDKDF (reference sequence). Libraries were prepared by immunoSEQ multiplex PCR; TCRdb keeps only in-frame clonotypes and omits some of them. The sample includes some 270,000 clones, 80% to 90% of them seen just once. The J gene is TRBJ1-5, the V gene TRBV15; D uncertain. Material: PBMCs or T cells enriched from blood (not recorded which). The clonotype comes from a woman between 35 and 50 years old who had been exposed to COVID-19. CDR3 nucleotides: TGTGCCACCAGCAGAGATTACGGGTACTATAGCAATCAGCCCCAGCATTTT. It yields the protein CATSRDYGYYSNQPQHF.